Presented here are 18 T cell receptor beta chains from one specimen sequenced in a study of T cell repertoires in cytomegalovirus infection. From the reads, TCRdb called clonotypes with MiXCR, one entry per CDR3 protein. The sample consists of fewer than 300,000 distinct CDR3 sequences, 25% of them appearing once. The specimen sequenced was PBMCs. These receptors were taken from a human donor in good health (CMV status not recorded). Some clones in this sample may be carry-over from other donors' samples.

The rearrangement joins TRBV5-1 to TRBJ2-1; 8 bases are a match to TRBD1. Germline CDR1 reads SGHRS; CDR2 reads YFSETQ. This CDR3 spans 16 amino acids. J was trimmed by 7 bases and V by 1 base; bases with no gene match: 10. CDR3 sequence reads: CASSLIRTGLLNEQFF. The CDR3 DNA follows: TGCGCCAGCAGCTTGATCCGGACAGGGTTATTGAATGAGCAGTTCTTC.

The rearrangement uses TRBV12-3 or TRBV12-4 and TRBJ2-4, with D tentatively TRBD1 (6 bases). The CDR3 is 14 amino acids. Trimming removed 3 bases at V and 5 bases at J, with 11 bases between. CDR3 in amino acids: CASSFGGSQNIQYF. In nucleotides, the CDR3 is TGTGCCAGCAGTTTTGGGGGCAGCCAAAACATTCAGTACTTC.

V and J are TRBV7-6 and TRBJ1-1; a possible D gene is TRBD1 (5 bases). The V gene's germline CDR1 is SGHVS and CDR2 FNYEAQ. V lost 3 bases, J lost 7 bases, and 12 bases lay in between. The CDR3 runs 13 residues. The CDR3 sequence is CASSLDPRVEAFF. The DNA of the CDR3 is TGTGCCAGCAGCTTGGATCCCAGGGTTGAAGCTTTCTTT.

The rearrangement links TRBV11-2 to TRBJ2-1; 10 nucleotides match TRBD2. This CDR3 is 16 amino acids long. Trimming at V came to 1 base and at J to 5 bases, leaving 5 bases not matched to a gene. The germline gives CDR1 SGHAT, CDR2 FQNNGV. The CDR3 DNA is TGTGCCAGCAGCTTAGGAGCGGGGGGGCGGAACAATGAGCAGTTCTTC. This encodes CASSLGAGGRNNEQFF.

This clonotype was observed once. V and J are TRBV9 and TRBJ2-5; either TRBD1 or TRBD2 may supply D (5 bases each). The V and J ends lost 0 bases and 1 base respectively, with 7 bases between them. The CDR3 spans 14 residues. Germline V gene lookup returns CDR1 SGDLS and CDR2 YYNGEE. In DNA, the CDR3 is TGTGCCAGCAGCGTAGGAGGGACCCAAGAGACCCAGTACTTC. This sequence encodes CASSVGGTQETQYF.

The V gene is TRBV11-2, the J gene TRBJ2-1, with D perhaps being TRBD1 or TRBD2 (6 bases each). Germline CDR1 is SGHAT and CDR2 is FQNNGV. Trimming cost V 4 bases and J 2 bases, with 15 bases left between them. CDR3 length: 16 residues. In nucleotides, the CDR3 is TGTGCCAGCAGCTCCCCGAAGGGGGGCACCTACAATGAGCAGTTCTTC. Protein: CASSSPKGGTYNEQFF.

This clonotype was recorded many times. The CDR3, as DNA: TGTGCCAGCAGCTCGAGGACTTTACAATGGGACTCCTACGAGCAGTACTTC. Translation: CASSSRTLQWDSYEQYF. V and J are TRBV7-2 and TRBJ2-7, with TRBD2 as a possible D gene (5 bases). Germline V CDR1 and CDR2: SGHTA, FQGNSA. The CDR3 contains 17 residues. Trimming stripped 4 bases from V and 0 bases from J, with 19 bases between.

The CDR3 sequence is CASSEQAYSNQPQHF. The CDR3 region has the DNA TGTGCCAGCAGTGAACAAGCTTATAGCAATCAGCCCCAGCATTTT. The chain joins TRBV6-1 to TRBJ1-5, with D unresolved. This CDR3 comprises 15 residues. Trimming cost V 2 bases and J 0 bases, with 8 bases left between them. Germline V gene sequence: CDR1 MNHNS, CDR2 SASEGT.

This clonotype was detected a few times. The chain carries TRBV5-4 and TRBJ2-5, with TRBD1 as a possible D gene (6 bases). Germline loops: CDR1 SGHNT, CDR2 YYREEE (reference sequence). V was cut by 2 bases and J by 5 bases, with 19 bases left in between. The length of the CDR3 is 16 residues. CDR3 bases: TGTGCCAGCAGCTTATTAACGGACAGATCTGTGGAGACCCAGTACTTC. This gives the protein CASSLLTDRSVETQYF. Variable domain in full (rest from reference TRBV5-4 and TRBJ2-5): ETGVTQSPTHLIKTRGQQVTLRCSSQSGHNTVSWYQQALGQGPQFIFQYYREEENGRGNFPPRFSGLQFPNYSSELNVNALELDDSALYLCASSLLTDRSVETQYFGPGTRLLVL.

As for this clonotype: The missing conserved phenylalanine or tryptophan at the end of this CDR3 makes a read error likely. V and J are TRBV18 and TRBJ2-5; 8 nucleotides match TRBD2. J lost 5 bases, V lost 0 bases, and 8 bases had no gene match. CDR1 and CDR2 from the germline V gene are KGHSH and LQKENI. CDR3 length: 16 amino acids. The CDR3 DNA follows: TGTGCCAGCTCACCACCGTCTGCGGGGGGCGACGAGACCCAGTACATC. This encodes CASSPPSAGGDETQYI.

This clonotype appeared a few times. V is TRBV29-1 and J is TRBJ2-1; no reliable D call. Trimming took 7 bases from V and 4 from J, leaving 14 bases between them. Germline lookup yields CDR1 SQVTM and CDR2 ANQGSEA. This CDR3 is 13 amino acids long. In DNA, the CDR3 is TGCAGCGCTACCACAATGGGGTACAATGAGCAGTTCTTC. Residues: CSATTMGYNEQFF.

This clonotype was detected ten times or more. This chain links TRBV6-1 with TRBJ1-2, with 9 bases that match TRBD1. J gave up 4 bases and V 2 bases, and 5 bases lay outside the gene matches. Germline CDR1 is MNHNS and CDR2 is SASEGT. This CDR3 has 15 amino acids. CDR3 residues: CASSENRGPIYGYTF. The CDR3 DNA follows: TGTGCCAGCAGTGAAAACAGGGGGCCGATCTATGGCTACACCTTC.

This clonotype was seen repeatedly, ten times or more. The CDR3 is CASSVRTDDYTF. CDR3 DNA sequence: TGTGCCAGCAGCGTACGAACCGATGACTACACCTTC. This chain joins TRBV7-2 and TRBJ1-2; D uncertain. Germline V gives CDR1 SGHTA, CDR2 FQGNSA. The CDR3 runs 12 residues. V was cut by 5 bases and J by 10 bases, with 14 bases left in between.

The chain couples TRBV7-2 to TRBJ2-1, with 13 positions matching TRBD2. The CDR3 covers 16 residues. V shed 6 bases, J shed 6 bases, and the junction held 8 bases outside the gene matches. CDR1 and CDR2 (germline): SGHTA, FQGNSA. Here the CDR3 reads CASSKLAGGPVNEQFF. The CDR3 DNA reads as TGTGCCAGCAGTAAACTAGCGGGAGGGCCGGTCAATGAGCAGTTCTTC.

By share of the sample, this clonotype is medium-sized. The chain is built from TRBV7-9 and TRBJ2-7; D is tentatively TRBD1 or TRBD2 (6 bases each). The CDR3 has 13 residues. V lost 6 bases to trimming and J lost 3 bases, with 12 bases between them. Germline-derived CDR1 and CDR2 are SEHNR and FQNEAQ (reference sequence). Here the CDR3 DNA reads TGTGCCAGCAGTGTGGAGGGGGACTACGAGCAGTACTTC. Translating it yields CASSVEGDYEQYF.

J is TRBJ1-4 and V is TRBV7-4, with TRBD1 identical over 7 bases. CDR1 and CDR2 from the germline V gene are SGHVT and SQSDAQ. V lost 4 bases to trimming and J lost 10 bases; unmatched junction nucleotides: 9. There are 14 residues in the CDR3. The CDR3 coding sequence is TGTGCCAGCAGCTCATTACAGGGGAGAGTAAAACTGTTTTTT. This gives the protein CASSSLQGRVKLFF.

The chain joins TRBV12-3 or TRBV12-4 to TRBJ2-3; 7 bases fit TRBD1. CDR3 length: 14 residues. The junction had 6 bases not matched to a gene; V was cut back by 8 bases and J by 1 base. The DNA of the CDR3 is TGTGCCAGCTCGACAGGGCTCCGCACAGATACGCAGTATTTT. Amino acid sequence: CASSTGLRTDTQYF.

The chain joins TRBV6-6 to TRBJ2-3, with D maybe TRBD2 (5 bases). The germline CDR1 and CDR2 sequences are MNHNY and SVGAGI (reference sequence). V lost 6 bases and J 3 bases, leaving 25 bases between the germline ends. The CDR3 consists of 18 residues. Here the CDR3 reads CASRLRPTSGVRTDTQYF. CDR3 in DNA: TGTGCCAGCAGGCTACGGCCAACAAGCGGAGTGAGAACAGATACGCAGTATTTT.